This T cell receptor beta chain came from a study of T cell changes during pregnancy in multiple sclerosis (dated by TCRdb to the late 2010s). With regard to the full study: Changes in the T cell repertoire over the course of pregnancy were examined in this study in women with multiple sclerosis.

With regard to this clone: Its cognate antigen has yet to be identified. No much larger clone exists at a distance of one base, and base qualities are not known.

The CDR3 runs 15 residues from the cysteine to the phenylalanine. Only the CDR3 portion is preserved as DNA: 45 bases, with reading frame beginning at the first base. The V end loses 8 bases and the J end loses 4 bases, and a stretch of 18 bases separates them. In the germline V gene (reference sequence), CDR1 corresponds to LNHDA and CDR2 to SQIVND. Library generation was performed with the immunoSEQ multiplex PCR assay. TCRdb re-hosts the immuneACCESS table, in-frame sequences only. Its copies lack some clones; in the studies checked, an unresolved V gene accounts for under half of them, and the cause for the rest is not known. Within this sample are around 26,000 clones, with 89% of them counted one time only. The leading ten clones occupy about 0.61% of the sample.

The sequence came from a female donor in good health, enrolled as a control in a pregnancy study. Sequenced material: CD4+ T cells from peripheral blood mononuclear cells, taken in the first trimester of pregnancy. Rearrangement joined TRBV19 to TRBJ1-5; 6 matching bases give a weak D call of TRBD1. CDR3 region: CASHQRGQGNQPQHF. In nucleotide form, the sequence is TGTGCCAGTCATCAAAGGGGCCAGGGGAATCAGCCCCAGCATTTT. Full variable domain (CDR3 extended with the reference TRBV19 and TRBJ1-5 proteins): DGGITQSPKYLFRKEGQNVTLSCEQNLNHDAMYWYRQDPGQGLRLIYYSQIVNDFQKGDIAEGYSVSREKKESFPLTVTSAQKNPTAFYLCASHQRGQGNQPQHFGDGTRLSIL.